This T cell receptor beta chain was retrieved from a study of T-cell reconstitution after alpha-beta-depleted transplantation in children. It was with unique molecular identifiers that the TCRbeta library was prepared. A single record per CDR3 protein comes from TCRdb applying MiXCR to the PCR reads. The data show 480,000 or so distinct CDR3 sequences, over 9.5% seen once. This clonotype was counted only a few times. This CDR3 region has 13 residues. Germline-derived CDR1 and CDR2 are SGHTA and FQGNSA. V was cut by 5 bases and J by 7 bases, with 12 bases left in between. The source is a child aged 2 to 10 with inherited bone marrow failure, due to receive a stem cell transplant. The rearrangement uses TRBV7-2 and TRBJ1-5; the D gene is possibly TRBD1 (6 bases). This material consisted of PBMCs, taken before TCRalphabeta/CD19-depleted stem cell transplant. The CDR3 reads CASSPGVGQPQHF. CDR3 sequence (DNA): TGTGCCAGCAGCCCAGGGGTTGGGCAGCCCCAGCATTTT.